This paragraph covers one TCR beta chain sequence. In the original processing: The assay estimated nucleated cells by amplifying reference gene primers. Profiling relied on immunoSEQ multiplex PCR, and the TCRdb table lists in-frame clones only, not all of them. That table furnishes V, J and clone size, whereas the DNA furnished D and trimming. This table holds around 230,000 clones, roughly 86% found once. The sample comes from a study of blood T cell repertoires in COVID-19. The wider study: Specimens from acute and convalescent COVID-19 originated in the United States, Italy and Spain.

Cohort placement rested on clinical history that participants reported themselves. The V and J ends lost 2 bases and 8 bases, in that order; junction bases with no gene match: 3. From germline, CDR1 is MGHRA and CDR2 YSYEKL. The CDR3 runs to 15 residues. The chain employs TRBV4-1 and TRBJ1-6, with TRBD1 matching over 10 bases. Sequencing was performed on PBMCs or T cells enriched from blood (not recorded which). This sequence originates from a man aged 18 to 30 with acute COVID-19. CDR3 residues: CASSQRDRGDSPLHF. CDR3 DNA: TGCGCCAGCAGCCAACGGGACAGGGGCGATTCACCCCTCCACTTT.